Listed here are 28 T cell receptor beta chains from one sample, sequenced in a study of blood T cells in healthy people across ages. The authors ran a second PCR of about 7 to 12 cycles using a sample-barcoded 5' primer and a J-beta primer mix. TCRdb ran MiXCR on the 5' RACE reads and lists one entry per CDR3 protein. The sample lists around 1,700,000 distinct CDR3 sequences; 28% were seen once. The sequencing sample was made of blood. The origin of the receptors is a woman in her twenties or thirties in good health.

This clonotype was seen ten or more times. The V and J genes are TRBV5-6 and TRBJ2-7; D might be TRBD1 (6 bases). V was shortened by 3 bases and J by 2 bases, with 9 bases between the two germline ends. CDR3 length: 13 residues. Looked up from germline, CDR1 is SGHDT and CDR2 is YYEEEE. CDR3 nucleotides: TGTGCCAGCAGCTACAGGGCCGCCTACGAGCAGTACTTC. It encodes CASSYRAAYEQYF. The full variable domain, completed using reference TRBV5-6 and TRBJ2-7, is DAGVTQSPTHLIKTRGQQVTLRCSPKSGHDTVSWYQQALGQGPQFIFQYYEEEERQRGNFPDRFSGHQFPNYSSELNVNALLLGDSALYLCASSYRAAYEQYFGPGTRLTVT.

This chain connects TRBV12-3 or TRBV12-4 to TRBJ2-1; D remains unclear. Trimming stripped 3 bases from V and 6 bases from J, with 12 bases between. CDR3 length equals 14 residues. CDR3 DNA: TGTGCCAGCAGTTTTGAGTGGTTAGGCAATGAGCAGTTCTTC. Amino acid sequence: CASSFEWLGNEQFF.

This clonotype was picked up a small number of times. The rearrangement uses TRBV4-1 and TRBJ2-7, with 8 bases matching TRBD2. The CDR3 has 14 amino acids. CDR1 is MGHRA and CDR2 is YSYEKL in the germline V gene. J was trimmed by 4 bases and V by 6 bases; bases with no gene match: 8. CDR3 nucleotides: TGCGCCAGCAGTCCGGGGGGGCCGGGTTACGAGCAGTACTTC. This codes for CASSPGGPGYEQYF.

On this clonotype: The limits of the CDR3 on the DNA are not certain, so only TCRdb's listed CDR3 is given. The chain couples TRBV5-1 to TRBJ2-3; the D call of TRBD1 is as the table states it, not checked on the DNA. The CDR3 has 16 amino acids, counting both end residues. Germline V CDR1 and CDR2: SGHRS, YFSETQ. The CDR3 protein is CASKLIWGSSSDTQYF.

Regarding this clonotype: Relative to the germline gene, one junction end is altered; a read error may explain this. The J gene is TRBJ1-1, the V gene TRBV7-9; D gene ambiguous. This CDR3 comprises 11 residues. Germline V CDR1 and CDR2: SEHNR, FQNEAQ (reference sequence). The CDR3 here is CSSSLSTEAFF. CDR3 in DNA: TGTTCCAGCAGCTTATCGACTGAAGCTTTCTTT.

The chain employs TRBV7-9 and TRBJ1-2, with D perhaps matching TRBD1 (5 bases). The V end lost 2 bases, the J end lost 1 base, and 14 bases lay between the germline ends. The CDR3 loop spans 16 amino acids. The germline V gene encodes CDR1 SEHNR and CDR2 FQNEAQ (reference sequence). In nucleotides, the CDR3 is TGTGCCAGCAGCTTATTTTCTTCTGGGGGTAACTATGGCTACACCTTC. Encoded protein: CASSLFSSGGNYGYTF.

This clonotype was seen a handful of times. The chain employs TRBV7-2 and TRBJ2-4; D possibly corresponds to TRBD2 (6 bases). CDR1 and CDR2 (germline): SGHTA, FQGNSA. Trimming shortened V by 0 bases and J by 13 bases, and 25 bases separated the two germline ends. The CDR3 is made up of 17 amino acids. Here the CDR3 DNA reads TGTGCCAGCAGCTTAGCCAACCGGGACTTACTTTATGGGGAGCAGTACTTC. Its translation is CASSLANRDLLYGEQYF.

Notes on this clonotype: This may be a read error: a much more frequent sequence differs by one nucleotide. This chain joins TRBV28 and TRBJ2-7; D is unclear. Gene TRBJ2-5 matches the end of the DNA better, so the J call may be wrong. There are 14 residues in the CDR3. Germline CDR1 and CDR2: MDHEN and SYDVKM. The CDR3 region is CASSLSASKETQYF. In DNA form, the CDR3 reads TGTGCCAGCAGTTTATCGGCCAGTAAAGAGACCCAGTACTTC.

The chain is built from TRBV5-1 and TRBJ2-5; D unclear. The CDR3 is 15 residues long. Trimming left V 0 bases short and J 2 bases short, with 11 bases between. Per the germline V gene, CDR1 is SGHRS and CDR2 is YFSETQ. DNA of the CDR3: TGCGCCAGCAGCTTGGCCGGACGTTTTCAAGAGACCCAGTACTTC. Its protein product is CASSLAGRFQETQYF.

This clonotype was counted only a few times. The chain recombines TRBV6-6 with TRBJ2-5; TRBD2 matches at 8 bases. The junction had 9 bases not matched to a gene; V was cut back by 5 bases and J by 1 base. The CDR3 is 16 residues long. Germline CDR1 and CDR2: MNHNY and SVGAGI (reference sequence). This CDR3 reads CASSGGRGGTQETQYF. In DNA form, the CDR3 reads TGTGCCAGCAGTGGGGGTCGGGGGGGAACCCAAGAGACCCAGTACTTC.

The chain links TRBV7-3 to TRBJ2-1; D uncertain. CDR1 SGHTA and CDR2 FQGTGA come from the germline V gene. The CDR3 runs 13 residues. The germline V and J ends were trimmed by 2 bases and 5 bases, with 7 bases remaining between them. CDR3 sequence (DNA): TGTGCCAGCAGCTTAGACCACAACAATGAGCAGTTCTTC. Amino acids: CASSLDHNNEQFF.

This clonotype is a singleton in its sample. The junction and the germline gene differ at one end; a read error may be behind it. The rearrangement joins TRBV11-2 to TRBJ2-6; TRBD1 aligns across 9 bases. There are 17 residues in the CDR3. Germline CDR1 and CDR2: SGHAT and FQNNGV. The CDR3 is CASIKDRGAAGTNVLTF. CDR3 bases: TGTGCCAGCATCAAGGACAGGGGCGCCGCTGGGACCAACGTCCTGACTTTC.

The chain combines TRBV7-9 with TRBJ2-7; D remains ambiguous. The CDR3 has 14 residues. Deletions cut 5 bases from V and 0 bases from J, with 11 bases between. Germline lookup yields CDR1 SEHNR and CDR2 FQNEAQ (reference sequence). The CDR3 here is CASSDDSSSYEQYF. The CDR3 DNA is TGTGCCAGCAGCGATGACTCGAGCTCCTACGAGCAGTACTTC.

This chain connects TRBV3-1 to TRBJ2-3, with no clear D. Germline V gene sequence: CDR1 LGHDT, CDR2 YNNKEL (reference sequence). This CDR3 has 13 residues. V was pared by 0 bases and J by 9 bases, with 10 bases between. The CDR3 coding sequence is TGTGCCAGCAGCCAAGATCGCTTTACGACGCAGTATTTT. It translates to CASSQDRFTTQYF.

About this clonotype itself: A junction end diverges from the germline sequence, so it may reflect a read error. The rearrangement links TRBV7-2 to TRBJ2-1, with D perhaps matching TRBD1 (6 bases). The CDR3 spans 17 residues. The V gene's germline CDR1 is SGHTA and CDR2 FQGNSA. CDR3 DNA: TGTGCCAGCAGATTAGGCGCGAGACAGGCCTTATCCAATGAGCAGTTCTTC. Its protein is CASRLGARQALSNEQFF.

Points on this clonotype: A single base separates this from a much larger clone, so it may be a read error. This rearrangement joins TRBV29-1 to TRBJ2-7; D call uncertain. CDR3 length equals 13 residues. Trimming took 4 bases from V and 0 from J, leaving 10 bases between them. Germline-derived CDR1 and CDR2 are SQVTM and ANQGSEA. CDR3: CSVGVTTSYEQYF. DNA of the CDR3: TGCAGCGTTGGGGTAACCACCTCCTACGAGCAGTACTTC.

In this sample, this clonotype turned up many times. This rearrangement joins TRBV6-2 or TRBV6-3 to TRBJ2-5; tentatively, D is TRBD2 (7 bases). The CDR3 consists of 15 residues. Between the trimmed V and J ends, which lost 5 bases and 5 bases, there was a span of 18 bases. Germline CDR1 MNHEY, CDR2 SVGEGT. CDR3 amino acids: CASSALGGARETQYF. The CDR3 nucleotides read TGTGCCAGCAGTGCTCTAGGGGGGGCGAGGGAGACCCAGTACTTC.

The chain employs TRBV10-2 and TRBJ2-3; 11 bases are a match to TRBD2. Germline V gene sequence: CDR1 WSHSY, CDR2 SAAADI. The V gene end was trimmed by 4 bases and the J gene end by 0 bases; junction bases not matched to a gene: 9. This CDR3 has 18 amino acids. As DNA, the CDR3 is TGCGCCAGCAGTGGAACCGGGACTAGCGGCTATAGCACAGATACGCAGTATTTT. Translated: CASSGTGTSGYSTDTQYF.

On this clonotype itself: This may arise from a read error, as a much more abundant clone is one base away. The J gene is TRBJ2-6, the V gene TRBV2; 9 nucleotides line up with TRBD1. The CDR3 spans 17 residues. The germline CDR1 and CDR2 sequences are SNHLY and FYNNEI. Here the CDR3 DNA reads TGTGCCAGCAGTGGGGGAACAGGGGGCTCTGGGGCCAACGTCCGGACTTTC. Its translation: CASSGGTGGSGANVRTF.

The sample holds many counts of this clonotype. Here the CDR3 DNA reads TGCGCCAGCAGCCAAAAAGGGGGGCCTGGGGCCAACGTCCTGACTTTC. It yields the protein CASSQKGGPGANVLTF. This chain joins TRBV4-1 and TRBJ2-6; TRBD1 or TRBD2 may be the D gene (6 bases each). The V end lost 2 bases, the J end lost 2 bases, and 10 bases lay between the germline ends. CDR1 is MGHRA, CDR2 YSYEKL, per germline. CDR3 length equals 16 residues.

V usage is TRBV18 and J usage is TRBJ2-5; D not resolved. CDR1 is KGHSH and CDR2 is LQKENI in the germline V gene. The CDR3 has 13 residues. Trimming shortened V by 2 bases and J by 3 bases, and 7 bases separated the two germline ends. This CDR3 is CASSPAWEETQYF. In DNA, the CDR3 is TGTGCCAGCTCACCAGCCTGGGAAGAGACCCAGTACTTC. Full variable domain (rest looked up from reference TRBV18 and TRBJ2-5): NAGVMQNPRHLVRRRGQEARLRCSPMKGHSHVYWYRQLPEEGLKFMVYLQKENIIDESGMPKERFSAEFPKEGPSILRIQQVVRGDSAAYFCASSPAWEETQYFGPGTRLLVL.

In its sample, this clonotype was seen a few times. This chain uses TRBV24-1 with TRBJ2-2, with a tentative D call TRBD2 (5 bases). The CDR3 has 17 amino acids. Germline values: CDR1 KGHDR, CDR2 SFDVKD. The germline V and J ends were trimmed by 1 base and 5 bases, with 16 bases remaining between them. CDR3 DNA sequence: TGTGCCACCAGTGATTTAACCGCAGACTATCGGACCGGGGAGCTGTTTTTT. Amino acids: CATSDLTADYRTGELFF.

Ten or more counts support this clonotype. CDR3 DNA sequence: TGCAGCGTTCCCCTGAGGGGTGGGGAGACCCAGTACTTC. The encoded protein is CSVPLRGGETQYF. V and J are TRBV29-1 and TRBJ2-5, with D possibly called TRBD1 or TRBD2 (5 bases each). The CDR3 loop spans 13 amino acids. Germline CDR1 reads SQVTM; CDR2 reads ANQGSEA. Trimming took 5 bases from V and 5 from J, leaving 15 bases between them.

A word on this clonotype: Compared with germline, one end of the junction differs, possibly owing to a read error. The V gene is TRBV7-2, the J gene TRBJ2-6; 12 bases are shared with TRBD1. Per the germline V gene, CDR1 is SGHTA and CDR2 is FQGNSA. The CDR3 runs to 17 residues. The CDR3 protein is CASMGTGGYAGANVRTF. CDR3 DNA sequence: TGTGCCAGCATGGGGACAGGGGGCTATGCTGGGGCCAACGTCCGGACTTTC.

This rearrangement joins TRBV11-2 to TRBJ2-1; 13 positions match TRBD2. The CDR3 loop spans 16 amino acids. CDR1 is SGHAT and CDR2 is FQNNGV in the germline V gene. V dropped 2 bases and J dropped 9; count of bases not matched to a gene: 7. DNA of the CDR3: TGTGCCAGCAGCTTATCCGGGACTAGCGGGGTCAGTGAGCAGTTCTTC. Protein product: CASSLSGTSGVSEQFF.

The chain joins TRBV5-1 to TRBJ1-2; D gene ambiguous. The V and J ends lost 4 bases and 4 bases respectively, with 14 bases between them. CDR3 length: 14 residues. Germline assignment: CDR1 SGHRS and CDR2 YFSETQ. This CDR3 is CASSPGEGGYGYTF. The CDR3 coding sequence is TGCGCCAGCAGCCCTGGTGAGGGCGGCTATGGCTACACCTTC.

This chain uses TRBV6-1 with TRBJ2-7; the match to TRBD1 covers 7 bases. This CDR3 is built from 15 residues. Germline V gene data show CDR1 as MNHNS and CDR2 as SASEGT. V shed 5 bases and J 4 bases; nucleotides not matched to a gene: 11. The chain's CDR3 is CASSSDRAGFYEQYF. Written as DNA, the CDR3 is TGTGCCAGCAGTTCCGACAGGGCTGGCTTTTACGAGCAGTACTTC.

The V gene is TRBV5-1, the J gene TRBJ2-1; 15 nucleotides line up with TRBD2. The V gene end was trimmed by 3 bases and the J gene end by 7 bases; junction bases not matched to a gene: 11. The CDR3 is made up of 18 amino acids. Germline assignment: CDR1 SGHRS and CDR2 YFSETQ. DNA of the CDR3: TGCGCCAGCAGCTGGACTAGCGGGAGGGCTACCCCAAAGAATGAGCAGTTCTTC. This codes for CASSWTSGRATPKNEQFF.